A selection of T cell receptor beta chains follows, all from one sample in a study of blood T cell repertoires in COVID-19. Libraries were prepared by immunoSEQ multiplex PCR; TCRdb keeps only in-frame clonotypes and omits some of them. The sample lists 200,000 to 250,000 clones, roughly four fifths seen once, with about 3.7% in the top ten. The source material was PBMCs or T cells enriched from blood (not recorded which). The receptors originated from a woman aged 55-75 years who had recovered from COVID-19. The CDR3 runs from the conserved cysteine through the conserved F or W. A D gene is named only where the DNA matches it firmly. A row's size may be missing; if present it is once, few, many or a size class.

CDR3aa: CASKRQGADDEQFF
CDR3nt: TGTGCCAGCAAACGACAGGGGGCTGACGATGAGCAGTTCTTC
abundance: NA
j_gene: TRBJ2-1
v_gene: TRBV7-3
d_gene: TRBD1

CDR3aa: CASTPGGNYGYTF
CDR3nt: TGTGCCAGCACACCGGGGGGAAACTATGGCTACACCTTC
abundance: NA
j_gene: TRBJ1-2
v_gene: TRBV11-2
d_gene: NA

CDR3aa: CASSLGTVSQETQYF
CDR3nt: TGCGCCAGCAGCTTGGGGACAGTGTCACAAGAGACCCAGTACTTC
abundance: NA
j_gene: TRBJ2-5
v_gene: TRBV5-1
d_gene: NA

CDR3aa: CASSSTSGRQEQFF
CDR3nt: TGTGCCAGCAGCTCAACTAGCGGGAGGCAAGAGCAGTTCTTC
abundance: few
j_gene: TRBJ2-1
v_gene: TRBV5-4
d_gene: TRBD2

CDR3aa: CASTPTPHRGRDTEAFF
CDR3nt: TGTGCCAGTACCCCCACCCCCCACAGGGGTCGAGACACTGAAGCTTTCTTT
abundance: NA
j_gene: TRBJ1-1
v_gene: TRBV19
d_gene: TRBD1

CDR3aa: CASSLPHTSGYTF
CDR3nt: TGTGCCAGCAGCTTGCCCCATACGAGTGGCTACACCTTC
abundance: NA
j_gene: TRBJ1-2
v_gene: TRBV5-4
d_gene: NA

CDR3aa: CASSGRDRVVGTEAFF
CDR3nt: TGTGCCAGCAGCGGCCGGGACAGGGTCGTGGGCACTGAAGCTTTCTTT
abundance: NA
j_gene: TRBJ1-1
v_gene: TRBV7-7
d_gene: TRBD1

CDR3aa: CASTPSRDRGAQYF
CDR3nt: TGTGCCAGTACTCCCTCAAGGGACAGGGGAGCCCAGTACTTC
abundance: once
j_gene: TRBJ2-5
v_gene: TRBV19
d_gene: TRBD1

CDR3aa: CASSLLQGSSTEAFF
CDR3nt: TGTGCCAGCAGCCTACTACAGGGGAGCAGCACTGAAGCTTTCTTT
abundance: NA
j_gene: TRBJ1-1
v_gene: TRBV7-8
d_gene: TRBD1

CDR3aa: CASSHLSGTVSSRGHGYTF
CDR3nt: TGTGCCAGCAGCCACCTATCCGGGACAGTCTCCAGTAGGGGCCATGGCTACACCTTC
abundance: many
j_gene: TRBJ1-2
v_gene: TRBV7-9
d_gene: TRBD1

CDR3aa: CSVLTSGSLPYEQYF
CDR3nt: TGCAGCGTCCTGACTAGCGGGTCCCTACCCTACGAGCAGTACTTC
abundance: NA
j_gene: TRBJ2-7
v_gene: TRBV29-1
d_gene: TRBD2

CDR3aa: CASSEYLSYGYTF
CDR3nt: TGTGCCAGCAGTGAATATCTGAGCTATGGCTACACCTTC
abundance: NA
j_gene: TRBJ1-2
v_gene: TRBV2
d_gene: NA

CDR3aa: CASSKTGVQFF
CDR3nt: TGTGCCAGCAGTAAGACAGGGGTGCAGTTCTTC
abundance: once
j_gene: TRBJ2-1
v_gene: TRBV6-5
d_gene: TRBD1

CDR3aa: CASSLAEWANQPQHF
CDR3nt: TGCGCCAGCAGCTTGGCCGAGTGGGCAAATCAGCCCCAGCATTTT
abundance: NA
j_gene: TRBJ1-5
v_gene: TRBV5-1
d_gene: NA

CDR3aa: CASSIDRGGNTIYF
CDR3nt: TGCGCCAGCAGCATTGACAGGGGTGGAAACACCATATATTTT
abundance: NA
j_gene: TRBJ1-3
v_gene: TRBV5-1
d_gene: TRBD1

CDR3aa: CASSPRGGQGIEKLFF
CDR3nt: TGTGCCAGCAGCCCTCGGGGGGGACAGGGCATTGAAAAACTGTTTTTT
abundance: NA
j_gene: TRBJ1-4
v_gene: TRBV9
d_gene: TRBD1

CDR3aa: CASSKSQVTEAFF
CDR3nt: TGTGCCAGCAGCAAATCACAGGTTACTGAAGCTTTCTTT
abundance: NA
j_gene: TRBJ1-1
v_gene: TRBV27
d_gene: NA

CDR3aa: CASSSQGTQETQYF
CDR3nt: TGTGCCAGCAGTAGTCAGGGGACCCAAGAGACCCAGTACTTC
abundance: NA
j_gene: TRBJ2-5
v_gene: TRBV6-5
d_gene: NA

CDR3aa: CASRSHNQGDYTF
CDR3nt: TGTGCCAGCAGGTCGCATAATCAGGGGGACTACACCTTC
abundance: NA
j_gene: TRBJ1-2
v_gene: TRBV6-5
d_gene: TRBD1

CDR3aa: CASKPQAGQGLNIQYF
CDR3nt: TGTGCCAGCAAGCCCCAAGCGGGACAGGGGTTAAACATTCAGTACTTC
abundance: NA
j_gene: TRBJ2-4
v_gene: TRBV2
d_gene: TRBD1

CDR3aa: CASSQDRQRELFF
CDR3nt: TGCGCCAGCAGCCAAGATCGCCAGAGGGAGCTGTTTTTT
abundance: NA
j_gene: TRBJ2-2
v_gene: TRBV4-1
d_gene: NA

CDR3aa: CASSWLDSPLHF
CDR3nt: TGTGCCAGCAGTTGGCTTGATTCACCCCTCCACTTT
abundance: NA
j_gene: TRBJ1-6
v_gene: TRBV27
d_gene: NA

CDR3aa: CASSLGTSGSIGNEQFF
CDR3nt: TGCGCCAGCAGCCTAGGGACTAGCGGGAGCATAGGCAATGAGCAGTTCTTC
abundance: NA
j_gene: TRBJ2-1
v_gene: TRBV5-1
d_gene: TRBD2

CDR3aa: CASSKDRTYEQYF
CDR3nt: TGTGCCAGCAGCAAGGACAGGACCTACGAGCAGTACTTC
abundance: NA
j_gene: TRBJ2-7
v_gene: TRBV11-1
d_gene: TRBD1

CDR3aa: CAIKTLGGYGYTF
CDR3nt: TGTGCCATCAAGACTTTAGGTGGCTATGGCTACACCTTC
abundance: NA
j_gene: TRBJ1-2
v_gene: TRBV10-3
d_gene: NA

CDR3aa: CASSPPRTGGYTEAFF
CDR3nt: TGTGCCAGCTCACCACCAAGGACAGGGGGCTACACTGAAGCTTTCTTT
abundance: NA
j_gene: TRBJ1-1
v_gene: TRBV18
d_gene: TRBD1

CDR3aa: CASSQDKGARSGYTF
CDR3nt: TGTGCCAGCAGCCAAGATAAGGGGGCGCGGTCGGGCTACACCTTC
abundance: once
j_gene: TRBJ1-2
v_gene: TRBV4-2
d_gene: TRBD1

CDR3aa: CASSDLGDSGYGYTF
CDR3nt: TGTGCCAGCAGTGATTTGGGGGACTCGGGCTATGGCTACACCTTC
abundance: NA
j_gene: TRBJ1-2
v_gene: TRBV2
d_gene: NA

CDR3aa: CAWSTDRNTEAFF
CDR3nt: TGTGCCTGGAGTACGGACAGGAACACTGAAGCTTTCTTT
abundance: NA
j_gene: TRBJ1-1
v_gene: TRBV30
d_gene: NA

CDR3aa: CSVARTPQGAYGYTF
CDR3nt: TGCAGCGTCGCACGTACACCACAGGGGGCCTATGGCTACACCTTC
abundance: NA
j_gene: TRBJ1-2
v_gene: TRBV29-1
d_gene: TRBD1

CDR3aa: CASSGSSEQFF
CDR3nt: TGCGCCAGCAGTGGGAGTAGTGAGCAGTTCTTC
abundance: once
j_gene: TRBJ2-1
v_gene: TRBV5-1
d_gene: NA

CDR3aa: CASSSGVGYTF
CDR3nt: TGTGCCAGCAGTTCCGGGGTCGGCTACACCTTC
abundance: NA
j_gene: TRBJ1-2
v_gene: TRBV12-3/TRBV12-4
d_gene: NA

CDR3aa: CASSSRTVPPWNIQYF
CDR3nt: TGTGCCAGCAGCTCTAGGACAGTTCCCCCCTGGAACATTCAGTACTTC
abundance: once
j_gene: TRBJ2-4
v_gene: TRBV7-2
d_gene: NA

CDR3aa: CASSQEQSNYGYTF
CDR3nt: TGTGCCAGCAGCCAAGAACAGAGTAACTATGGCTACACCTTC
abundance: NA
j_gene: TRBJ1-2
v_gene: TRBV14
d_gene: NA

CDR3aa: CASSFQGGPGEKLFF
CDR3nt: TGTGCCAGCAGCTTCCAAGGCGGGCCCGGTGAAAAACTGTTTTTT
abundance: NA
j_gene: TRBJ1-4
v_gene: TRBV5-6
d_gene: NA

CDR3aa: CASGPMGQNTEAFF
CDR3nt: TGTGCTAGTGGTCCAATGGGCCAGAACACTGAAGCTTTCTTT
abundance: NA
j_gene: TRBJ1-1
v_gene: TRBV12-5
d_gene: NA

CDR3aa: CSASTVFSGANVLTF
CDR3nt: TGCAGTGCTAGTACAGTCTTCTCTGGGGCCAACGTCCTGACTTTC
abundance: NA
j_gene: TRBJ2-6
v_gene: TRBV20-1
d_gene: NA

CDR3aa: CASSLGGRGGETQYF
CDR3nt: TGTGCCAGCAGCTTAGGGGGCCGGGGGGGAGAGACCCAGTACTTC
abundance: NA
j_gene: TRBJ2-5
v_gene: TRBV7-2
d_gene: TRBD2

CDR3aa: CASSEGGQGAREKLFF
CDR3nt: TGTGCCAGCAGTGAGGGAGGACAGGGGGCAAGGGAAAAACTGTTTTTT
abundance: NA
j_gene: TRBJ1-4
v_gene: TRBV6-1
d_gene: TRBD1

CDR3aa: CASRRTGNQPQHF
CDR3nt: TGTGCCAGCAGACGGACAGGGAATCAGCCCCAGCATTTT
abundance: NA
j_gene: TRBJ1-5
v_gene: TRBV12-3/TRBV12-4
d_gene: TRBD1

CDR3aa: CASSSLPGGKGTEAFF
CDR3nt: TGTGCCAGTAGTTCCCTTCCAGGGGGCAAGGGCACTGAAGCTTTCTTT
abundance: once
j_gene: TRBJ1-1
v_gene: TRBV19
d_gene: TRBD1

CDR3aa: CSASPAGGQETQYF
CDR3nt: TGCAGTGCTAGTCCAGCGGGGGGCCAAGAGACCCAGTACTTC
abundance: once
j_gene: TRBJ2-5
v_gene: TRBV20-1
d_gene: TRBD2

CDR3aa: CAISDSSSRTDTQYF
CDR3nt: TGTGCCATCAGTGATAGTTCTAGTAGGACAGATACGCAGTATTTT
abundance: once
j_gene: TRBJ2-3
v_gene: TRBV10-3
d_gene: NA

CDR3aa: CAWPPPGVSYEQYF
CDR3nt: TGTGCCTGGCCCCCCCCGGGGGTTTCCTACGAGCAGTACTTC
abundance: NA
j_gene: TRBJ2-7
v_gene: TRBV30
d_gene: NA

CDR3aa: CASSSGLRSSYEQYF
CDR3nt: TGTGCCAGCAGCTCGGGACTTAGGAGCTCCTACGAGCAGTACTTC
abundance: once
j_gene: TRBJ2-7
v_gene: TRBV5-4
d_gene: NA

CDR3aa: CASSLVGQGSDTIYF
CDR3nt: TGTGCCAGCAGCTTAGTGGGACAGGGATCGGACACCATATATTTT
abundance: NA
j_gene: TRBJ1-3
v_gene: TRBV7-2
d_gene: TRBD1

CDR3aa: CASSLGATGGYLNSPLHF
CDR3nt: TGTGCCAGCAGCTTAGGTGCTACAGGGGGATACTTAAATTCACCCCTCCACTTT
abundance: NA
j_gene: TRBJ1-6
v_gene: TRBV7-2
d_gene: TRBD1

CDR3aa: CASSILREFIDEQFF
CDR3nt: TGTGCCAGTAGTATTTTGCGGGAGTTTATAGATGAGCAGTTCTTC
abundance: NA
j_gene: TRBJ2-1
v_gene: TRBV19
d_gene: TRBD2

CDR3aa: CASSWGGGNTIYF
CDR3nt: TGTGCCAGCAGCTGGGGGGGAGGAAACACCATATATTTT
abundance: NA
j_gene: TRBJ1-3
v_gene: TRBV13
d_gene: NA

CDR3aa: CASSLLTTNEKLFF
CDR3nt: TGTGCCAGTAGTCTACTAACAACTAATGAAAAACTGTTTTTT
abundance: NA
j_gene: TRBJ1-4
v_gene: TRBV19
d_gene: NA

CDR3aa: CASSLSPGGLGNEQFF
CDR3nt: TGTGCCAGCAGTTTGTCCCCTGGGGGGTTAGGCAATGAGCAGTTCTTC
abundance: NA
j_gene: TRBJ2-1
v_gene: TRBV27
d_gene: NA

CDR3aa: CAISLDSNTGELFF
CDR3nt: TGTGCCATCAGTCTGGACAGCAACACCGGGGAGCTGTTTTTT
abundance: NA
j_gene: TRBJ2-2
v_gene: TRBV10-3
d_gene: NA

CDR3aa: CASSFRGSTDTQYF
CDR3nt: TGTGCCAGCAGCTTTCGGGGTAGCACAGATACGCAGTATTTT
abundance: NA
j_gene: TRBJ2-3
v_gene: TRBV7-9
d_gene: NA

CDR3aa: CASSPWRDGNIQYF
CDR3nt: TGTGCCAGCAGCCCTTGGCGGGACGGAAACATTCAGTACTTC
abundance: NA
j_gene: TRBJ2-4
v_gene: TRBV11-2
d_gene: NA

CDR3aa: CASSHSGSGSDTQYF
CDR3nt: TGTGCCAGCAGCCATAGCGGGAGTGGGTCAGATACGCAGTATTTT
abundance: NA
j_gene: TRBJ2-3
v_gene: TRBV7-9
d_gene: TRBD2

CDR3aa: CASSQIEREQYF
CDR3nt: TGTGCCAGCAGCCAAATTGAGAGAGAGCAGTACTTC
abundance: once
j_gene: TRBJ2-7
v_gene: TRBV3-1/TRBV3-2
d_gene: NA

CDR3aa: CASNWVEAGDYGYTF
CDR3nt: TGCGCCAGCAATTGGGTGGAAGCGGGGGACTATGGCTACACCTTC
abundance: NA
j_gene: TRBJ1-2
v_gene: TRBV23-1
d_gene: NA

CDR3aa: CASSPRTDGNTIYF
CDR3nt: TGTGCCAGCAGCCCAAGGACAGATGGAAACACCATATATTTT
abundance: NA
j_gene: TRBJ1-3
v_gene: TRBV11-1
d_gene: NA

CDR3aa: CASSLSGQGLNTGELFF
CDR3nt: TGTGCCAGCAGTTTATCCGGACAGGGACTGAACACCGGGGAGCTGTTTTTT
abundance: NA
j_gene: TRBJ2-2
v_gene: TRBV27
d_gene: TRBD1